This T cell receptor beta chain appears in the sequencing data of a study of blood T cell repertoires in COVID-19. Study-level information: The United States, Italy and Spain provided the acute and convalescent COVID-19 samples. Sources were T cells, B-cell-depleted T cells, or PBMCs; the material itself was cDNA or gDNA.

This clone was found once. Per the study methods: Amplification with reference gene primers provided the estimates of nucleated cell counts. The protocol was immunoSEQ multiplex PCR, while the TCRdb copy is restricted to in-frame clones and leaves out a portion. That table supplies the V and J calls and clone size; D and trimming were determined from the DNA. Altogether 470,000 or so clones are present, around 85% being singletons, with the ten largest covering about 3%. The CDR3 sequence is 15 residues long. Trimming cost V 3 bases and J 7 bases; bases outside gene matches: 7. Germline CDR1 SGHAT, CDR2 FQNNGV.

The chain combines TRBV11-2 with TRBJ2-1; 9 nucleotides align to TRBD2. Source material: peripheral blood. The sequence came from a human donor in a cohort sampled during active COVID-19. The CDR3 DNA sequence: TGTGCCAGCAGCTTTATAGCGGGAGCGGGGAATGAGCAGTTCTTC. Its protein product is CASSFIAGAGNEQFF.